Presented here are 22 T cell receptor beta chains from one specimen sequenced in a study of monozygotic twins with inflammatory bowel disease (dated by TCRdb to about 2019). Library generation was performed with 5' RACE. Sequencing instrument: Illumina HiSeq 2500. Each CDR3 protein sequence appears as one entry after TCRdb reprocessed the reads, and no DNA is included. In this sample's table one finds more than 100,000 distinct CDR3 sequences. The ten largest clonotypes hold 1.5% to 2% of the sample. The sequenced material came from blood. These receptors all stem from a human donor with ulcerative colitis or Crohn's disease, or a healthy co-twin of an affected twin (not recorded which).

The chain carries TRBV29-1 and TRBJ1-5; the TCRdb call, TRBD1, lacks DNA for checking. Germline V gene sequence: CDR1 SQVTM, CDR2 ANQGSEA. This CDR3 has 13 residues. The CDR3 is CSVTTGGNQPQHF.

The gene calls are TRBV12-3 or TRBV12-4 and TRBJ2-3; TCRdb proposes TRBD1, but this gene call is untestable without DNA. This CDR3 is 15 amino acids long. CDR3 amino acids: CASSYGAGRVDTQYF.

This chain joins TRBV7-2 and TRBJ2-3. The length of the CDR3 is 15 residues. Germline V CDR1 and CDR2: SGHTA, FQGNSA. This chain's CDR3 is CASSLERHSTDTQYF. Full variable domain (outside the CDR3, taken from reference TRBV7-2 and TRBJ2-3): GAGVSQSPSNKVTEKGKDVELRCDPISGHTALYWYRQSLGQGLEFLIYFQGNSAPDKSGLPSDRFSAERTGGSVSTLTIQRTQQEDSAVYLCASSLERHSTDTQYFGPGTRLTVL.

Here the CDR3 reads CASGPLRGSNQPQHF. The chain carries TRBV10-2 and TRBJ1-5; TCRdb indicates TRBD1, and absent DNA this call remains unverified. CDR3 length equals 15 residues. Germline-derived CDR1 and CDR2 are WSHSY and SAAADI.

This chain joins TRBV10-3 and TRBJ2-6; TCRdb returns TRBD1, unconfirmable since there is no DNA. The CDR3 contains 15 residues. From germline, CDR1 is ENHRY and CDR2 SYGVKD. CDR3 protein: CAISVGGFGANVLTF.

The chain has TRBV12-3 or TRBV12-4 and TRBJ1-4; the TCRdb call, TRBD1, lacks DNA for checking. The CDR3 runs 14 residues. The CDR3 reads CASMVHGQGGKLFF.

The V gene is TRBV7-2, the J gene TRBJ2-1; checking the TCRdb D call of TRBD2 is not possible without DNA. Germline CDR1 reads SGHTA; CDR2 reads FQGNSA. The CDR3 runs to 19 residues. CDR3 loop: CASSPAGTSGWSSYNEQFF.

This chain joins TRBV9 and TRBJ2-7; TCRdb selects TRBD2, and the lack of DNA leaves this call unchecked. CDR3 length: 13 amino acids. The germline V gene encodes CDR1 SGDLS and CDR2 YYNGEE. The chain's CDR3 is CASSVVTSGEQYF.

The chain is built from TRBV9 and TRBJ2-7; TCRdb picks TRBD1, but there is no DNA to check that call. Germline values: CDR1 SGDLS, CDR2 YYNGEE. CDR3 length equals 13 residues. The CDR3 protein is CASSVGGTREQYF.

V and J are TRBV4-1 and TRBJ2-5; with no DNA, the TCRdb D assignment of TRBD2 cannot be verified. The germline V gene encodes CDR1 MGHRA and CDR2 YSYEKL. This CDR3 has 16 residues. CDR3 protein: CASSQDPPGGKETQYF.

CDR3 in amino acids: CASSTGVYEQYF. The chain employs TRBV18 and TRBJ2-7. Germline V gives CDR1 KGHSH, CDR2 LQKENI. This CDR3 spans 12 amino acids.

The chain couples TRBV20-1 to TRBJ2-3; without DNA, the TCRdb call of TRBD2 cannot be checked. The CDR3 length is 13 residues. Germline V gene lookup returns CDR1 DFQATT and CDR2 SNEGSKA (reference sequence). This chain's CDR3 is CSARVAGRDTQYF.

This chain uses TRBV25-1 with TRBJ2-5; the TCRdb D gene call, TRBD2, has no DNA to confirm it. The CDR3 spans 14 residues. Germline V gives CDR1 MGHDK, CDR2 SYGVNS. This CDR3 reads CASSGVSGQETQYF. Variable domain in full (rest from reference TRBV25-1 and TRBJ2-5): EADIYQTPRYLVIGTGKKITLECSQTMGHDKMYWYQQDPGMELHLIHYSYGVNSTEKGDLSSESTVSRIRTEHFPLTLESARPSHTSQYLCASSGVSGQETQYFGPGTRLLVL.

The chain joins TRBV5-1 to TRBJ2-5; without DNA, the TCRdb call of TRBD1 cannot be checked. The CDR3 consists of 15 residues. Germline V gene sequence: CDR1 SGHRS, CDR2 YFSETQ. The CDR3 sequence: CASSPGSGVKETQYF.

The chain carries TRBV12-3 or TRBV12-4 and TRBJ2-7; TCRdb lists TRBD1, though no DNA is available to test this call. The CDR3 consists of 13 residues. CDR3 residues: CASSSSGTYEQYF.

The rearrangement joins TRBV3-1 to TRBJ2-1; TCRdb indicates TRBD1, and absent DNA this call remains unverified. The germline V gene has CDR1 LGHDT and CDR2 YNNKEL (reference sequence). The CDR3 loop spans 15 amino acids. CDR3 protein: CASSQGTVSYNEQFF.

J is TRBJ2-1 and V is TRBV20-1; TCRdb lists TRBD2, though no DNA is available to test this call. Germline CDR1 DFQATT, CDR2 SNEGSKA (reference sequence). The CDR3 consists of 17 residues. The CDR3 region is CSARLLAGDNAYNEQFF.

This rearrangement joins TRBV10-3 to TRBJ2-3. Germline assignment: CDR1 ENHRY and CDR2 SYGVKD. The CDR3 has 14 residues. The CDR3 sequence is CALRWSVVVDTQYF.

This sequence joins TRBV6-1 and TRBJ1-3; lacking DNA, the TRBD1 call made by TCRdb goes unchecked. Germline V gives CDR1 MNHNS, CDR2 SASEGT. The CDR3 is made up of 14 amino acids. CDR3 sequence reads: CASSAARGRNTIYF.

The chain links TRBV14 to TRBJ2-1; TCRdb lists TRBD1, though no DNA is available to test this call. This CDR3 is built from 16 residues. CDR1 and CDR2 (germline): SGHDN, FVKESK. CDR3 region: CASSQDIGQGYNEQFF.

This chain connects TRBV5-1 to TRBJ1-1. Per germline, CDR1 SGHRS and CDR2 YFSETQ. This CDR3 region has 14 residues. The CDR3 sequence is CASSLRGSDTEAFF. Complete variable domain (other parts from reference TRBV5-1 and TRBJ1-1): KAGVTQTPRYLIKTRGQQVTLSCSPISGHRSVSWYQQTPGQGLQFLFEYFSETQRNKGNFPGRFSGRQFSNSRSEMNVSTLELGDSALYLCASSLRGSDTEAFFGQGTRLTVV.

J is TRBJ2-7 and V is TRBV2. The CDR3 is 11 amino acids. CDR1 and CDR2 from the germline V gene are SNHLY and FYNNEI. CDR3 sequence: CASSPIVEQYF. The full variable domain, its missing parts supplied by reference TRBV2 and TRBJ2-7, is EPEVTQTPSHQVTQMGQEVILRCVPISNHLYFYWYRQILGQKVEFLVSFYNNEISEKSEIFDDQFSVERPDGSNFTLKIRSTKLEDSAMYFCASSPIVEQYFGPGTRLTVT.